This TCR beta chain was captured by sequencing in a study of blood T cell repertoires in COVID-19. Study background: Samples came from the United States, Italy and Spain, spanning acute and convalescent COVID-19.

Some clones are missing from TCRdb's copy, which holds only in-frame ones; the method was immunoSEQ multiplex PCR. This sample has under 130,000 clones, with 84% found just once. Trimming shortened V by 8 bases and J by 1 base, and 14 bases separated the two germline ends. This CDR3 spans 14 amino acids. In germline, CDR1 is SGHAT, CDR2 FQDESV (reference sequence). The V and J genes are TRBV11-1 and TRBJ1-1; perhaps TRBD1 as D (6 bases). The clonotype was recovered from a human donor in a cohort sampled during active or convalescent COVID-19. What was sequenced was peripheral blood. CDR3 bases: TGTGCCAGCGGGACGGGGGGGGCGAACACTGAAGCTTTCTTT. This encodes CASGTGGANTEAFF.